The 11 T cell receptor beta chains given below trace back to one sample, sequenced in a study of control samples from healthy donors and cancer patients. Sequencing was performed with immunoSEQ multiplex PCR; in TCRdb, only in-frame clones are kept and a portion is missing. The sample lists nearly 40,000 clones, 80% to 95% seen once, with around 3.6% in the top ten. Input material: blood. These receptors all come from a woman aged 50 to 60 in good health.

The chain uses TRBV19 and TRBJ2-4, with 14 bases matching TRBD2. V lost 5 bases to trimming and J lost 7 bases; unmatched junction nucleotides: 7. The CDR3 is 16 amino acids. Germline V gene lookup returns CDR1 LNHDA and CDR2 SQIVND (reference sequence). The CDR3: CASSSTGTSGGNIQYF. The CDR3 DNA reads TGTGCCAGTAGTTCAACCGGGACTAGCGGGGGTAACATTCAGTACTTC.

V and J are TRBV10-2 and TRBJ1-5; possibly TRBD1 for D (5 bases). Germline CDR1 is WSHSY and CDR2 is SAAADI. The CDR3 covers 13 residues. The V end lost 2 bases, the J end lost 4 bases, and 6 bases lay between the germline ends. CDR3 coding DNA: TGCGCCAGCAGTGAGGGGGGGAATCAGCCCCAGCATTTT. Translated, it gives CASSEGGNQPQHF.

The V and J genes are TRBV3-1 (or the pseudogene TRBV3-2) and TRBJ1-2; TRBD1 is a possible D gene (5 bases). The germline CDR1 and CDR2 sequences are LGHDT and YNNKEL (reference sequence). V lost 4 bases, J lost 0 bases, and 12 bases lay in between. The CDR3 consists of 15 residues. The CDR3 region is CASSLKGPTNYGYTF. CDR3 sequence (DNA): TGTGCCAGCAGCCTTAAGGGGCCTACTAACTATGGCTACACCTTC.

The rearrangement links TRBV19 to TRBJ1-2, with 7 bases lining up with TRBD1. J gave up 5 bases and V 3 bases, and 3 bases lay outside the gene matches. Germline V gene data show CDR1 as LNHDA and CDR2 as SQIVND (reference sequence). The length of the CDR3 is 13 residues. As DNA, the CDR3 is TGTGCCAGTAGTATGGTCAGGGGGTATGGCTACACCTTC. Residues: CASSMVRGYGYTF.

The chain employs TRBV27 and TRBJ2-1; TRBD2 aligns across 7 bases. The CDR3 has 18 residues. Looked up from germline, CDR1 is MNHEY and CDR2 is SMNVEV (reference sequence). Trimming removed 1 base from V and 0 bases from J; junction bases left unmatched: 9. DNA of the CDR3: TGTGCCAGCAGTTTATATCGTGGGGGGGGGAGCTCCTACAATGAGCAGTTCTTC. Its protein product is CASSLYRGGGSSYNEQFF.

This chain links TRBV5-1 with TRBJ2-3; D is ambiguous. V was pared by 0 bases and J by 2 bases, with 7 bases between. The CDR3 totals 14 residues. Per the germline V gene, CDR1 is SGHRS and CDR2 is YFSETQ. This CDR3 is CASSLDHFTDTQYF. Here the CDR3 DNA reads TGCGCCAGCAGCTTGGACCATTTCACAGATACGCAGTATTTT.

This sequence joins TRBV5-6 and TRBJ2-5, with 7 bases identical to TRBD2. Germline V gene data show CDR1 as SGHDT and CDR2 as YYEEEE. V lost 4 bases, J lost 3 bases, and 6 bases stayed unmatched. This CDR3 spans 14 amino acids. This chain's CDR3 is CASSPPSGEETQYF. CDR3 coding DNA: TGTGCCAGCAGCCCCCCGAGCGGGGAAGAGACCCAGTACTTC.

The V and J genes are TRBV9 and TRBJ1-5; 8 bases are shared with TRBD1. Trimming at V came to 3 bases and at J to 6 bases, leaving 5 bases not matched to a gene. The length of the CDR3 is 14 residues. CDR1 SGDLS and CDR2 YYNGEE come from the germline V gene. The CDR3 DNA sequence: TGTGCCAGCAGCGCAGGACAGGGACTTCAGCCCCAGCATTTT. This gives the protein CASSAGQGLQPQHF.

This chain uses TRBV28 with TRBJ1-1; D remains unclear. Germline V CDR1 and CDR2: MDHEN, SYDVKM. Trimming shortened V by 5 bases and J by 1 base, and 11 bases separated the two germline ends. The CDR3 is 14 amino acids. The CDR3 here is CASSLGRGNTEAFF. The CDR3 region has the DNA TGTGCCAGCAGTCTAGGACGGGGGAACACTGAAGCTTTCTTT.

The rearrangement joins TRBV27 to TRBJ1-2; D is uncertain. From germline, CDR1 is MNHEY and CDR2 SMNVEV (reference sequence). This CDR3 is built from 12 residues. The ends were cut back, 6 bases at V and 4 bases at J, with 9 bases in the middle. CDR3 in amino acids: CASSPSGYGYTF. DNA of the CDR3: TGTGCCAGCAGCCCTTCGGGCTATGGCTACACCTTC.

The rearrangement links TRBV2 to TRBJ1-5, with D possibly TRBD1 on 5 matching bases. Deletions cut 4 bases from V and 9 bases from J, with 13 bases between. The germline V gene has CDR1 SNHLY and CDR2 FYNNEI. The CDR3 is 13 amino acids. This CDR3 is CASSASRDPPQHF. CDR3 coding DNA: TGTGCCAGCAGTGCTTCCCGGGACCCGCCCCAGCATTTT.